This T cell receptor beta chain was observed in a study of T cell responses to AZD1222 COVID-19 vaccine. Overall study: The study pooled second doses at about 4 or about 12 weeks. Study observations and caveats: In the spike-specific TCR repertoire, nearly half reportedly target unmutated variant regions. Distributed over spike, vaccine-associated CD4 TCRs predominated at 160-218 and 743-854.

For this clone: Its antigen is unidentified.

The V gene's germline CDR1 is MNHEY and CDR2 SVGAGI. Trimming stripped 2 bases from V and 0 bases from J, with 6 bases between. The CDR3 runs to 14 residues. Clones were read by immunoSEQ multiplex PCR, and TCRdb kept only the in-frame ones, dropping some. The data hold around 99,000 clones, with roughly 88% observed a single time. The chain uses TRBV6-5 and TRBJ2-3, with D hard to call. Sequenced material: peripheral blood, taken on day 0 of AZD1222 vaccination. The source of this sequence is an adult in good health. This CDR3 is CASSYGVSTDTQYF. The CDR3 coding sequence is TGTGCCAGCAGTTACGGAGTTAGCACAGATACGCAGTATTTT.